This T cell receptor (beta chain) was sequenced during a study of blood T cell repertoires in COVID-19. For the study at large: Researchers got acute and convalescent COVID-19 samples from the United States, Italy and Spain. Sample material is recorded as cDNA or gDNA derived from T cells, B-cell-depleted T cells, or PBMCs.

CDR1 and CDR2 from the germline V gene are LGHDT and YNNKEL (reference sequence). Trimming removed 0 bases at V and 2 bases at J, with 13 bases between. CDR3 length equals 16 residues. Authors' data handling: Quantification of nucleated cells was approximated via reference gene primer amplification. The method was immunoSEQ multiplex PCR; TCRdb's version includes in-frame clones alone and lacks a portion of them. V and J calls and clone size follow that table, whereas D and trimming were derived from the DNA. This table has roughly 120,000 clones, roughly three quarters appearing once. This sequence originates from a human donor in a cohort sampled during active COVID-19. The sequencing sample was made of peripheral blood. This rearrangement joins TRBV3-1 (or the pseudogene TRBV3-2) to TRBJ1-2; no reliable D call. The CDR3 DNA sequence: TGTGCCAGCAGCCAAGAACTATCCACGAGGAACTATGGCTACACCTTC. It is translated as CASSQELSTRNYGYTF.